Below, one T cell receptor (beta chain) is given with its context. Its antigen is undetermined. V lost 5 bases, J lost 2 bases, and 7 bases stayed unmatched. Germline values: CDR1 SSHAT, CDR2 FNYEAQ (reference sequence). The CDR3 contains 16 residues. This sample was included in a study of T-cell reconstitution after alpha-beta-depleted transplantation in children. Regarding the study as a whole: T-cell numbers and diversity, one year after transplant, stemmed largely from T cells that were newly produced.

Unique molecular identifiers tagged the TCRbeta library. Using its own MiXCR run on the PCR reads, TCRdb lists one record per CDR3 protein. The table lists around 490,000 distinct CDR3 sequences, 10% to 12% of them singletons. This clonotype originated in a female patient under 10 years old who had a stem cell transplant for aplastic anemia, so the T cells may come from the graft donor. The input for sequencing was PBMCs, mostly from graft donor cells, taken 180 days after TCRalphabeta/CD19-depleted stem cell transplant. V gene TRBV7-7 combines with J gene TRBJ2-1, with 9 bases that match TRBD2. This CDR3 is CASSPRRLAAYNEQFF. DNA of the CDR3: TGTGCCAGCAGCCCACGCCGACTAGCGGCCTACAATGAGCAGTTCTTC.